This T cell receptor beta chain was obtained from a study of T cells in narcolepsy. Regarding the study as a whole: No autoreactive T cell clone sequences appeared in some memory CD4+ repertoires.

The protocol was immunoSEQ multiplex PCR, while the TCRdb copy is restricted to in-frame clones and leaves out a portion. The table includes 30,000 or so clones, around 82% detected once. CDR1 is SGHDN and CDR2 is FVKESK in the germline V gene. Trimming took 2 bases from V and 4 from J, leaving 6 bases between them. The CDR3 has 13 amino acids. As concerns this clone: Antigen: not known.

The receptor's source is a human donor with narcolepsy. The chain has TRBV14 and TRBJ1-3; D is possibly TRBD1 (5 bases). The sample was CD45RA- memory CD4+ T cells from PBMCs. The DNA of the CDR3 is TGTGCCAGCAGCCAAAACAGGGGAAACACCATATATTTT. Protein: CASSQNRGNTIYF.